This TCR beta chain derives from a study of blood T cell repertoires in COVID-19. Study context: Italy, Spain and the United States were the sources of the convalescent and acute COVID-19 samples. T cells, B-cell-depleted T cells, or PBMCs provided the cDNA or gDNA that served as material.

The authors' processing: Estimates of nucleated cell counts were drawn from the amplification of reference gene primers. Repertoires were generated with immunoSEQ multiplex PCR, while TCRdb's copy carries only in-frame clones and drops some. Clonal size and the V and J genes are those of that table, whereas D and trimming came from the DNA. This table holds about 74,000 clones, about 86% found once. V lost 4 bases, J lost 3 bases, and 2 bases stayed unmatched. CDR3 length: 14 residues. CDR1 KGHSH and CDR2 LQKENI come from the germline V gene. The chain has TRBV18 and TRBJ1-5; 8 bases agree with TRBD1. The sequence was collected from a woman of 80 years or more with active or convalescent COVID-19. The sample consisted of peripheral blood. In DNA form, the CDR3 reads TGTGCCAGCTCACTGGACAGGGTCAATCAGCCCCAGCATTTT. Translating it yields CASSLDRVNQPQHF. The complete variable domain, with remaining parts taken from reference TRBV18 and TRBJ1-5, reads NAGVMQNPRHLVRRRGQEARLRCSPMKGHSHVYWYRQLPEEGLKFMVYLQKENIIDESGMPKERFSAEFPKEGPSILRIQQVVRGDSAAYFCASSLDRVNQPQHFGDGTRLSIL.